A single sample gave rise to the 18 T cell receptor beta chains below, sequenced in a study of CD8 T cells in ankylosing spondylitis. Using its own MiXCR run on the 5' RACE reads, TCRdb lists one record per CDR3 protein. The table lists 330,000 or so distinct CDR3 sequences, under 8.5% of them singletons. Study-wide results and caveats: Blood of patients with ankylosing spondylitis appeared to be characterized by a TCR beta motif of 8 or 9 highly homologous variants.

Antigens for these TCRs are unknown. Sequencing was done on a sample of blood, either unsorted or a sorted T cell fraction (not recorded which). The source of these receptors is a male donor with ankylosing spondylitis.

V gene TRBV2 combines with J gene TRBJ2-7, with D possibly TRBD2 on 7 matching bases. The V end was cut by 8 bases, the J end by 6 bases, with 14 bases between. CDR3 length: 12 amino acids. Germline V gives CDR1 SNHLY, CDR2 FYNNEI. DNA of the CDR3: TGTGCCAGCTGTAGGGGAGGGGGCGAGCAGTACTTC. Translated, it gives CASCRGGGEQYF.

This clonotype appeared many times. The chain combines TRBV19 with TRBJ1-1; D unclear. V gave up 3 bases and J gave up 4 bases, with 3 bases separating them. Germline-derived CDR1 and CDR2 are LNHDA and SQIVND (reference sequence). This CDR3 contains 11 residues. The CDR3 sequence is CASSMITEAFF. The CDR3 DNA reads TGTGCCAGTAGTATGATCACTGAAGCTTTCTTT.

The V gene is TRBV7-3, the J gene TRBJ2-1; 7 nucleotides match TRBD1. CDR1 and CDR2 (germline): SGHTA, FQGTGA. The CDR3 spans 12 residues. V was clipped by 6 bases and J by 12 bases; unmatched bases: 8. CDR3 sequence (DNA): TGTGCCAGCAGTATGGACAGGTCGGCGCAGTTCTTC. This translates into CASSMDRSAQFF.

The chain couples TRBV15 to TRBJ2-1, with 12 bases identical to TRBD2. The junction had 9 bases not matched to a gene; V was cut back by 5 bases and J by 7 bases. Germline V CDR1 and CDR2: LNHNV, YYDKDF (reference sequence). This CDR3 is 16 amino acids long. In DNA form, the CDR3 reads TGTGCCACCAGCGGAACGACTAGCGGGAGTCGGAATGAGCAGTTCTTC. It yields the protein CATSGTTSGSRNEQFF.

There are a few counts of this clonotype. In DNA, the CDR3 is TGTGCCAGCAGTCTGGCCGGGACAGGACGAAACATTCAGTACTTC. The encoded protein is CASSLAGTGRNIQYF. The chain couples TRBV12-3 or TRBV12-4 to TRBJ2-4; 8 bases match TRBD1. The length of the CDR3 is 15 residues. The V segment lost 5 bases and the J segment 6 bases; nucleotides outside the gene matches: 9.

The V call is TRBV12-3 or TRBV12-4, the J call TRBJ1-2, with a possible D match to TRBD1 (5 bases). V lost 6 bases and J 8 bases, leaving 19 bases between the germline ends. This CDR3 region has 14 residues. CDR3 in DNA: TGTGCCAGCAGCCCTACAGGTCACGAGGCGGGCTACACCTTC. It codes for CASSPTGHEAGYTF.

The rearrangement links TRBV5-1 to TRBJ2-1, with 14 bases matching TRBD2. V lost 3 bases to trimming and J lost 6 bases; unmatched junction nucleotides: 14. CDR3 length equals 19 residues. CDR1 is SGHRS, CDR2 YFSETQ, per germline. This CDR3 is CASSSQTSGRALPGNEQFF. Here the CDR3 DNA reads TGCGCCAGCAGCTCCCAGACTAGCGGGAGGGCCCTTCCCGGCAATGAGCAGTTCTTC.

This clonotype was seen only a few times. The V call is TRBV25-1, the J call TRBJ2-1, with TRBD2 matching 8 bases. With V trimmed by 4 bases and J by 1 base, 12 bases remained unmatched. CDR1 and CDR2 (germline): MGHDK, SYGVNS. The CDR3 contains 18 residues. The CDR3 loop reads CASSGPGGHGGSYNEQFF. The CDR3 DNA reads TGTGCCAGCAGTGGCCCGGGAGGGCACGGTGGTTCCTACAATGAGCAGTTCTTC.

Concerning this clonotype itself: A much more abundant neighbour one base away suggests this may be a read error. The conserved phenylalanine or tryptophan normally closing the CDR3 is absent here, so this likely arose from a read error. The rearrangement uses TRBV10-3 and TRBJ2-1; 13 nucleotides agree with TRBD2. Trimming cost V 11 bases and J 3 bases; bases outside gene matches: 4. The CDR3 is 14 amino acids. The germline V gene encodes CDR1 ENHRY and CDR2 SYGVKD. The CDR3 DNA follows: TGTGCCTCCCGGACTAGCGGGGGCTACAATGAGCAGTTCTTG. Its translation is CASRTSGGYNEQFL.

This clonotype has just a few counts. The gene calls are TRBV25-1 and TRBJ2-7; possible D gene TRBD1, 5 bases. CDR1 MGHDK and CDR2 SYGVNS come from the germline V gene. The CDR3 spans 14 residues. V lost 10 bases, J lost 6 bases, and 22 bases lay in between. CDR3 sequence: CATSREGAGSEQYF. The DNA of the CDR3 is TGTGCCACCTCGCGTGAAGGGGCAGGCTCCGAGCAGTACTTC.

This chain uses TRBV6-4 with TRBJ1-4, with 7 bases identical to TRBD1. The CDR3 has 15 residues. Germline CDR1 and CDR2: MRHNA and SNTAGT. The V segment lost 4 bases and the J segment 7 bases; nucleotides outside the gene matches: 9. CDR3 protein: CASSASGTVGEKLFF. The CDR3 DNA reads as TGTGCCAGCAGTGCGTCGGGGACAGTTGGTGAAAAACTGTTTTTT.

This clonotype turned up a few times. DNA for the CDR3: TGCAGTGCTAGAGAATCGACCGTACCATACAATGAGCAGTTCTTC. This sequence encodes CSARESTVPYNEQFF. The J gene is TRBJ2-1, the V gene TRBV20-1; no definite D call. V lost 0 bases and J 4 bases, leaving 13 bases between the germline ends. Germline V CDR1 and CDR2: DFQATT, SNEGSKA (reference sequence). The CDR3 runs 15 residues.

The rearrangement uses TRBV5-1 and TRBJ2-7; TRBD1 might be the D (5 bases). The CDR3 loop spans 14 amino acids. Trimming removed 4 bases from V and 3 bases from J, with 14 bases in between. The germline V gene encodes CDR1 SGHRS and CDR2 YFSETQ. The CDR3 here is CASSITQGNYEQYF. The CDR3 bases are TGCGCCAGCAGCATTACCCAGGGAAACTACGAGCAGTACTTC.

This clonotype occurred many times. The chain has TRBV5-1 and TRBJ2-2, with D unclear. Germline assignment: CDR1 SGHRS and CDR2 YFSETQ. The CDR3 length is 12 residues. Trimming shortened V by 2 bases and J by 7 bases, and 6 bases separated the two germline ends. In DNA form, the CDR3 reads TGCGCCAGCAGCTTAGCTTTCGGGGAGCTGTTTTTT. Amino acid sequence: CASSLAFGELFF.

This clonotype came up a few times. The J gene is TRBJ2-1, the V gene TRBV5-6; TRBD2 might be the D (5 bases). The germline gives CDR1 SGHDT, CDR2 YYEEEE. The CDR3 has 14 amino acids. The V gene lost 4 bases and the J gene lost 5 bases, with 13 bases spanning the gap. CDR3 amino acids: CASSRSSSDNEQFF. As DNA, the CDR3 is TGTGCCAGCAGCCGATCTAGCTCGGACAATGAGCAGTTCTTC. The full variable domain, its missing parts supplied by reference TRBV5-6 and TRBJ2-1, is DAGVTQSPTHLIKTRGQQVTLRCSPKSGHDTVSWYQQALGQGPQFIFQYYEEEERQRGNFPDRFSGHQFPNYSSELNVNALLLGDSALYLCASSRSSSDNEQFFGPGTRLTVL.

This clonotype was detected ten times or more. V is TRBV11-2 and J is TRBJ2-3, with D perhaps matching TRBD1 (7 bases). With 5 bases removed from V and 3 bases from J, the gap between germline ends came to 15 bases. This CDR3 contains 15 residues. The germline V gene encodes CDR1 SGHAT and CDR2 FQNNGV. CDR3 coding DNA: TGTGCCAGCAGCCCGGCAGGGGGGTCTACAGATACGCAGTATTTT. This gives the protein CASSPAGGSTDTQYF.

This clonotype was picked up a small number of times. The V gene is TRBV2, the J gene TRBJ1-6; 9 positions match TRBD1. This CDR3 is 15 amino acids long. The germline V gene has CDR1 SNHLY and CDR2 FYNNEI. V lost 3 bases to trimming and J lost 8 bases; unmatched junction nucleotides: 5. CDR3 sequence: CASSDGTGYHSPLHF. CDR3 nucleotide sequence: TGTGCCAGCAGTGACGGGACAGGGTATCATTCACCCCTCCACTTT.

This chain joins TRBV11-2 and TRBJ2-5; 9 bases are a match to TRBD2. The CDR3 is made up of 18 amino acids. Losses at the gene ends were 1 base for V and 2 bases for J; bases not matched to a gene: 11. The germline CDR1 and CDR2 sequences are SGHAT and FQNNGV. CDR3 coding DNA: TGTGCCAGCAGCTTAGTTGGTAGTAATGCGGGAGGGCAAGAGACCCAGTACTTC. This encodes CASSLVGSNAGGQETQYF.